This TCR beta chain was captured in a study of PD-L1 blockade in urothelial cancer. Across the whole study: Blood underwent analysis 3 weeks (second dose) and 6 weeks after treatment began. The study recovered a median of about 140,000 T cells per blood sample.

Here immunoSEQ multiplex PCR was the method, and the copy in TCRdb shows in-frame clones only, minus some. The sample holds some 49,000 clones, nearly 90% seen once. CDR3 length: 15 amino acids. The germline gives CDR1 MGHRA, CDR2 YSYEKL. Trimming took 5 bases from V and 6 from J; bases not matched to a gene: 8. The clonotype was recovered from a man aged 60 to 75 with urothelial cancer. This chain uses TRBV4-1 with TRBJ2-1; 9 bases fit TRBD2. Material: PBMCs, obtained around atezolizumab (anti-PD-L1) treatment. The CDR3 spells CASSSSGGRGNEQFF. The CDR3 coding sequence is TGCGCCAGCAGCTCCAGCGGGGGGCGGGGCAATGAGCAGTTCTTC.